Shown below are 20 T cell receptor beta chains from a single sample sequenced in a study of T cell responses to AZD1222 COVID-19 vaccine. The data were produced by immunoSEQ multiplex PCR, yet TCRdb's version contains in-frame clones alone and is incomplete. This table holds fewer than 110,000 clones, under 95% found once. Sequences were derived from peripheral blood, sampled on day 0 of AZD1222 vaccination. These receptors were taken from an adult in good health.

The chain uses TRBV19 and TRBJ1-1, with D possibly TRBD1 on 6 matching bases. Per germline, CDR1 LNHDA and CDR2 SQIVND (reference sequence). The ends were cut back, 2 bases at V and 3 bases at J, with 19 bases in the middle. The CDR3 runs to 17 residues. The CDR3 is CASSIPRGGGWDTEAFF. The CDR3 DNA reads as TGTGCCAGTAGTATACCCAGGGGTGGAGGTTGGGACACTGAAGCTTTCTTT.

This chain connects TRBV7-9 to TRBJ1-6; 7 nucleotides align to TRBD1. Unmatched junction bases numbered 0, after V lost 1 base and J lost 15 bases. The germline V gene encodes CDR1 SEHNR and CDR2 FQNEAQ (reference sequence). The CDR3 runs to 11 residues. This chain's CDR3 is CASSLGQGLHF. The CDR3 DNA is TGTGCCAGCAGCTTAGGACAGGGCCTCCACTTT.

DNA of the CDR3: TGTGCCAGCAGCTTGGGACCGGGTGGCAATGAGCAGTTCTTC. As protein: CASSLGPGGNEQFF. V gene TRBV11-2 combines with J gene TRBJ2-1; the D call may be TRBD1 or TRBD2 (5 bases each). This CDR3 is 14 amino acids long. Between the trimmed V and J ends, which lost 3 bases and 6 bases, there was a span of 12 bases. Looked up from germline, CDR1 is SGHAT and CDR2 is FQNNGV.

This chain connects TRBV9 to TRBJ1-2; maybe TRBD1 (5 bases). The CDR3 length is 12 residues. With 4 bases removed from V and 10 bases from J, the gap between germline ends came to 14 bases. In germline, CDR1 is SGDLS, CDR2 YYNGEE. For the CDR3, the DNA is TGTGCCAGCAGCCCCAGCGGCAGGGACTACACCTTC. Encoded protein: CASSPSGRDYTF.

This sequence joins TRBV7-2 and TRBJ2-1; 13 bases line up with TRBD2. The CDR3 is 16 residues long. Trimming at V came to 1 base and at J to 7 bases, leaving 4 bases not matched to a gene. CDR1 is SGHTA, CDR2 FQGNSA, per germline. CDR3 in DNA: TGTGCCAGCAGCTTAGGACTAGCGGGGGGCATAAATGAGCAGTTCTTC. Its translation is CASSLGLAGGINEQFF.

The chain combines TRBV5-5 with TRBJ1-2, with D possibly matching TRBD1 (5 bases). Trimming took 2 bases from V and 3 from J, leaving 8 bases between them. The CDR3 loop spans 13 amino acids. Looked up from germline, CDR1 is SGHKS and CDR2 is YYEKEE (reference sequence). CDR3: CASSFDRDYGYTF. In DNA, the CDR3 is TGTGCCAGCAGCTTCGACAGAGACTATGGCTACACCTTC. Full variable domain (missing parts from reference TRBV5-5 and TRBJ1-2): DAGVTQSPTHLIKTRGQQVTLRCSPISGHKSVSWYQQVLGQGPQFIFQYYEKEERGRGNFPDRFSARQFPNYSSELNVNALLLGDSALYLCASSFDRDYGYTFGSGTRLTVV.

CDR3 in amino acids: CASSLVRENTEAFF. In DNA, the CDR3 is TGCGCCAGCAGCTTGGTACGCGAGAACACTGAAGCTTTCTTT. The chain uses TRBV5-1 and TRBJ1-1, with D unclear. The germline V gene has CDR1 SGHRS and CDR2 YFSETQ. The CDR3 is 14 residues long. V was pared by 0 bases and J by 1 base, with 7 bases between.

V gene TRBV4-2 combines with J gene TRBJ2-1, with 10 positions matching TRBD2. This CDR3 has 16 amino acids. J was trimmed by 6 bases and V by 5 bases; bases with no gene match: 10. CDR1 is LGHNA and CDR2 is YNFKEQ in the germline V gene. CDR3 loop: CASSALVAGGFNEQFF. CDR3 DNA: TGTGCCAGCAGCGCCTTGGTAGCGGGGGGTTTCAATGAGCAGTTCTTC.

The chain employs TRBV7-2 and TRBJ2-3, with no clear D. This CDR3 comprises 13 residues. CDR1 and CDR2 from the germline V gene are SGHTA and FQGNSA. V shed 7 bases and J shed 1 base, with 9 bases lying between them. CDR3 coding DNA: TGTGCCAGCACCGGAATACGCACAGATACGCAGTATTTT. Its protein product is CASTGIRTDTQYF.

The V call is TRBV6-4, the J call TRBJ2-3; TRBD2 matches 10 bases. V gave up 0 bases and J gave up 4 bases; unmatched junction bases: 4. CDR3 length: 16 amino acids. Germline V gene data show CDR1 as MRHNA and CDR2 as SNTAGT. The CDR3 is CASSDSNSGGADTQYF. DNA of the CDR3: TGTGCCAGCAGTGACTCGAACAGCGGGGGGGCAGATACGCAGTATTTT.

The chain uses TRBV21-1 and TRBJ2-7. TRBV21-1 is flagged as a pseudogene. The CDR3 covers 14 residues. CDR3 bases: TGTGCCAGCAGCAAAGCGGGGACCCCCTACGAGCAGTACTTC. Translation: CASSKAGTPYEQYF.

This sequence joins TRBV30 and TRBJ2-5; D might be TRBD1 or TRBD2, each matching 7 bases. Germline-derived CDR1 and CDR2 are GTSNPN and SVGIG (reference sequence). The CDR3 spans 12 residues. The germline V and J ends were trimmed by 8 bases and 7 bases, with 17 bases remaining between them. The CDR3 DNA reads TGTGCCCGTGGCCCAGGGGGGGGGACCCAGTACTTC. This translates into CARGPGGGTQYF.

This chain connects TRBV27 to TRBJ1-2; D gene ambiguous. Per the germline V gene, CDR1 is MNHEY and CDR2 is SMNVEV (reference sequence). Trimming left V 6 bases short and J 0 bases short, with 8 bases between. This CDR3 is built from 13 residues. The CDR3 sequence: CASRMDANYGYTF. The CDR3 DNA is TGTGCCAGCAGGATGGATGCTAACTATGGCTACACCTTC.

The rearrangement joins TRBV9 to TRBJ1-3, with 7 bases identical to TRBD1. Germline V gives CDR1 SGDLS, CDR2 YYNGEE. This CDR3 contains 20 residues. V lost 3 bases to trimming and J lost 4 bases; unmatched junction nucleotides: 22. CDR3 in amino acids: CASSATFRDSHMPDGNTIYF. CDR3 coding DNA: TGTGCCAGCAGCGCGACCTTCCGGGACAGCCATATGCCGGACGGAAACACCATATATTTT.

This chain uses TRBV10-3 with TRBJ2-5, with TRBD1 as a possible D gene (6 bases). Trimming stripped 4 bases from V and 3 bases from J, with 24 bases between. The CDR3 totals 18 residues. Germline lookup yields CDR1 ENHRY and CDR2 SYGVKD. The CDR3 region has the DNA TGTGCCATCAGTGGGCCAGGAGGAACAGGGCGGTCAAAAGAGACCCAGTACTTC. Translation: CAISGPGGTGRSKETQYF.

This chain joins TRBV3-1 (or the pseudogene TRBV3-2) and TRBJ2-7, with TRBD2 identical over 14 bases. J lost 4 bases, V lost 5 bases, and 4 bases had no gene match. The germline V gene encodes CDR1 LGHDT and CDR2 YNNKEL (reference sequence). CDR3 length equals 15 residues. The CDR3: CASSRLAGGRYEQYF. In DNA, the CDR3 is TGTGCCAGCAGCAGACTAGCGGGGGGGAGGTACGAGCAGTACTTC.

The V call is TRBV4-1, the J call TRBJ2-1, with D unclear. Trimming cost V 6 bases and J 7 bases, with 19 bases left between them. CDR1 MGHRA and CDR2 YSYEKL come from the germline V gene. The CDR3 runs to 15 residues. The CDR3 here is CASSHPAGSGNEQFF. The CDR3, as DNA: TGCGCCAGCAGTCACCCCGCCGGGTCAGGTAATGAGCAGTTCTTC.

This sequence joins TRBV7-2 and TRBJ2-7, with 7 bases that match TRBD2. CDR3 length: 13 residues. Germline loops: CDR1 SGHTA, CDR2 FQGNSA. J gave up 6 bases and V 3 bases, and 5 bases lay outside the gene matches. The CDR3 nucleotides read TGTGCCAGCAGCTTGAGCGGGATCGGCGAGCAGTACTTC. Protein product: CASSLSGIGEQYF.

The gene calls are TRBV12-3 or TRBV12-4 and TRBJ1-2; D gene ambiguous. With 7 bases removed from V and 4 bases from J, the gap between germline ends came to 7 bases. The CDR3 is 11 amino acids. The DNA for the CDR3 is TGTGCCAGCACCGACACCTATGGCTACACCTTC. Translated: CASTDTYGYTF.

The rearrangement links TRBV6-5 to TRBJ1-2; 10 nucleotides align to TRBD1. Germline CDR1 is MNHEY and CDR2 is SVGAGI. The trim removed 2 bases at V and 4 bases at J, leaving 7 bases unmatched. The CDR3 runs to 16 residues. The CDR3 reads CASSYGTGDGGYGYTF. DNA for the CDR3: TGTGCCAGCAGTTACGGGACAGGGGACGGCGGCTATGGCTACACCTTC.